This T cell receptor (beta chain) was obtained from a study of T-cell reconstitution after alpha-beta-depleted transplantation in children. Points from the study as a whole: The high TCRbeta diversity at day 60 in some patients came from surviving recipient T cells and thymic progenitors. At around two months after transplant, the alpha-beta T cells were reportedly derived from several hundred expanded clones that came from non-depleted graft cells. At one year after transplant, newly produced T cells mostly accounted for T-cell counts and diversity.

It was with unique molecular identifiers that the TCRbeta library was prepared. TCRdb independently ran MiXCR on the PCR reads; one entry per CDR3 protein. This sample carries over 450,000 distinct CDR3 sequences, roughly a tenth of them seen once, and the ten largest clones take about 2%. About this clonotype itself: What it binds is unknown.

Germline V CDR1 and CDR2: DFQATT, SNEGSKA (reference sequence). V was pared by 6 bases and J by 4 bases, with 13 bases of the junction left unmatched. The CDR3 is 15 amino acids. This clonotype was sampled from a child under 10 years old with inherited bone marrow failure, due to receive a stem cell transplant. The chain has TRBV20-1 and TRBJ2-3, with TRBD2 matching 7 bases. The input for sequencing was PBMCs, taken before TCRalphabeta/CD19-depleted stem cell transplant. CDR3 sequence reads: CSAVPAGEWADTQYF. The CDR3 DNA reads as TGCAGTGCCGTTCCTGCGGGGGAATGGGCAGATACGCAGTATTTT.